This T cell receptor beta chain was retrieved from a study of a mutant IDH1 vaccine in newly diagnosed glioma. Overall study: Investigators started vaccination 4-6 weeks after radiotherapy alone, or with temozolomide cycles. Therapy received beforehand was radiotherapy, temozolomide, or both, with most patients given both.

The V end lost 4 bases, the J end lost 4 bases, and 7 bases lay between the germline ends. Per the germline V gene, CDR1 is MNHEY and CDR2 is SMNVEV (reference sequence). The length of the CDR3 is 12 residues. Concerning this clone itself: Its antigen is undetermined.

Time point noted: week 47, end of study. In every dose of vaccine, 300 ug of mutant IDH1 20-mer peptide was given alongside topical imiquimod. Patients in the study were vaccinated eight times, receiving shots in weeks 1, 3, 5, 7, 11, 15, 19 and 23. The donors' diagnosis was new WHO grade 3 or 4 astrocytoma that was IDH1-mutant and ATRX-lost. Produced via immunoSEQ multiplex PCR; TCRdb's table is partial and in-frame only. The sample carries about 56,000 clones, around 86% recorded once. The V and J genes are TRBV27 and TRBJ1-1, with unresolved D. The specimen was PBMCs, collected from a glioma patient whose treatment included an IDH1 peptide vaccine. This receptor was identified in a woman in her forties or fifties with glioma. The CDR3 is CASSSMGTEAFF. The CDR3 nucleotides read TGTGCCAGCAGTTCCATGGGCACTGAAGCTTTCTTT.